This is a list of T cell receptor beta chains from one sample in a study of control samples from healthy donors and cancer patients. Here immunoSEQ multiplex PCR was the method, and the copy in TCRdb shows in-frame clones only, minus some. The table has over 150,000 clones, roughly 89% seen once; the top ten hold 1.4%. Material for sequencing was blood. The receptors derive from a woman aged 45-65 years in good health. Both conserved end residues are part of each CDR3. The order of the fields is clone size, V gene, J gene, D gene, CDR3 DNA, CDR3 protein. A D gene is named only where the DNA matches it firmly. Clone sizes are given selectively: once, few, many, or a class where the clone is expanded.

>.|TRBV18|TRBJ2-5|TRBD2
TGTGCCAGCTCACCTCAAGCGGGAGGAAAGACCCAGTACTTC
CASSPQAGGKTQYF
>.|TRBV5-1|TRBJ2-5|TRBD2
TGCGCCAGCAGCTTACTAGCGGGGGGAGAGACCCAGTACTTC
CASSLLAGGETQYF
>.|TRBV2|TRBJ2-7|TRBD2
TGTGCCAGCATGCCGGGGGGGGTCTACGAGCAGTACTTC
CASMPGGVYEQYF
>.|TRBV18|TRBJ1-1|.
TGTGCCAGCCTCACGGAGGGATGGACTGAAGCTTTCTTT
CASLTEGWTEAFF
>.|TRBV6-5|TRBJ1-4|TRBD1
TGTGCCAGCAGTCGACAGCTCAGGGGGGAAAAACTGTTTTTT
CASSRQLRGEKLFF
>.|TRBV6-6|TRBJ2-3|TRBD1
TGTGCCAGCAGTTACGACAGGGTGACCGGTACGCAGTATTTT
CASSYDRVTGTQYF
>.|TRBV14|TRBJ2-1|TRBD1
TGTGCCAGCAGCTCTCGGACAGGGAGCTCCTACAATGAGCAGTTCTTC
CASSSRTGSSYNEQFF
>.|TRBV7-2|TRBJ1-1|.
TGTGCCAGCAGGGCGGGACCTTATTCCGGCACTGAAGCTTTCTTT
CASRAGPYSGTEAFF
>once|TRBV5-4|TRBJ1-1|.
TGTGCCAGCAGCCATGACGGGACTATGAACACTGAAGCTTTCTTT
CASSHDGTMNTEAFF
>.|TRBV29-1|TRBJ2-2|TRBD1
TGCAGCGTTCGACAGGGTGCCGGGGAGCTGTTTTTT
CSVRQGAGELFF
>.|TRBV9|TRBJ2-4|TRBD1
TGTGCCAGCAGCGTAGGTTCTGGGACAGGGGCGAACATTCAGTACTTC
CASSVGSGTGANIQYF
>.|TRBV5-1|TRBJ2-1|TRBD1
TGCGCCAGCAGCCCCTGGACAGGGCTTTCCTCCTACAATGAGCAGTTCTTC
CASSPWTGLSSYNEQFF
>.|TRBV2|TRBJ1-1|.
TGTGCCAGCAGTGGGACTCGAACTGAAGCTTTCTTT
CASSGTRTEAFF
>once|TRBV11-2|TRBJ2-5|.
TGTGCCAGCAGCCCTGACAGAATCCAAGAGACCCAGTACTTC
CASSPDRIQETQYF
>.|TRBV4-2|TRBJ1-5|.
TGTGCCAGCAGCCGCGAGGGGGGGCAAGATCAGCCCCAGCATTTT
CASSREGGQDQPQHF
>.|TRBV5-4|TRBJ2-1|TRBD1
TGTGCCAGCAGCTTAACAGGGGATTCCTACAATGAGCAGTTCTTC
CASSLTGDSYNEQFF
>once|TRBV28|TRBJ1-2|.
TGTGCCAGCAGTTTAGGGGAGGTAGGCTATGGCTACACCTTC
CASSLGEVGYGYTF